A single sample gave rise to the 5 T cell receptor beta chains below, sequenced in a study of PD-1 blockade in mismatch repair-deficient tumors. The protocol was immunoSEQ multiplex PCR, while the TCRdb copy is restricted to in-frame clones and leaves out a portion. The sample has 40,000 to 60,000 clones, roughly 80% seen once. The sample here was peripheral blood, taken 4 weeks after starting pembrolizumab. The source of these receptors is an adult with mismatch repair-deficient cancer.

The chain is built from TRBV11-3 and TRBJ2-7; possibly TRBD2 for D (6 bases). In germline, CDR1 is SGHNT, CDR2 YENEEA. V was pared by 7 bases and J by 4 bases, with 14 bases between. The CDR3 has 13 residues. This CDR3 is CASNRGEVYEQYF. CDR3 sequence (DNA): TGTGCCAGCAATCGAGGGGAGGTGTACGAGCAGTACTTC.

CDR3 sequence: CASSARLAGGFYEQYF. CDR3 nucleotide sequence: TGTGCCAGCAGCGCCCGACTAGCGGGAGGTTTTTACGAGCAGTACTTC. V usage is TRBV9 and J usage is TRBJ2-7; 13 bases map to TRBD2. CDR1 SGDLS and CDR2 YYNGEE come from the germline V gene. The CDR3 is made up of 16 amino acids. With V trimmed by 3 bases and J by 4 bases, 7 bases remained unmatched.

The V call is TRBV10-3, the J call TRBJ2-5; 11 positions match TRBD1. CDR1 is ENHRY, CDR2 SYGVKD, per germline. Losses at the gene ends were 6 bases for V and 4 bases for J; bases not matched to a gene: 7. The CDR3 totals 15 residues. CDR3 bases: TGTGCCATCAGCACCGGGACAGGGGGGTCAGAGACCCAGTACTTC. Protein sequence: CAISTGTGGSETQYF.

In its sample, this clone was seen once. The chain carries TRBV6-5 and TRBJ2-1; possibly TRBD1 or TRBD2 for D (7 bases each). In germline, CDR1 is MNHEY, CDR2 SVGAGI. The CDR3 consists of 12 residues. The germline V and J ends were trimmed by 8 bases and 8 bases, with 13 bases remaining between them. This CDR3 reads CASGRGPHEQFF. The CDR3 DNA is TGTGCCAGCGGGAGGGGGCCCCATGAGCAGTTCTTC.

This clone was found a few times. The chain uses TRBV6-6 and TRBJ2-1, with 10 bases fitting TRBD2. The CDR3 length is 13 residues. V shed 5 bases, J shed 6 bases, and the junction held 1 base outside the gene matches. From germline, CDR1 is MNHNY and CDR2 SVGAGI (reference sequence). CDR3 protein: CASSEREGNEQFF. The CDR3 DNA reads as TGTGCCAGCAGTGAGCGGGAGGGCAATGAGCAGTTCTTC.